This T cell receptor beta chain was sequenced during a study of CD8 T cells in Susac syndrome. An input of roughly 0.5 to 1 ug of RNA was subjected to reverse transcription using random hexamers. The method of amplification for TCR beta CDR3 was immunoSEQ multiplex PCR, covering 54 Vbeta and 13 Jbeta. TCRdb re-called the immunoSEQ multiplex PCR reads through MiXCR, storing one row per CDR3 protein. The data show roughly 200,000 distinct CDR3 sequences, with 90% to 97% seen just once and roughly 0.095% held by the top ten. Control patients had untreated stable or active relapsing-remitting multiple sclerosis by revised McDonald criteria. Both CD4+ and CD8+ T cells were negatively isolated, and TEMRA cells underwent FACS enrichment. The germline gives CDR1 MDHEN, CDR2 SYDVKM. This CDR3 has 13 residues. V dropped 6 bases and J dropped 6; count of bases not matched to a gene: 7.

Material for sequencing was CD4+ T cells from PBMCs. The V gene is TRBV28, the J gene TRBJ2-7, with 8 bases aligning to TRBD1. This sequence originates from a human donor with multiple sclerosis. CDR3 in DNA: TGTGCCAGCAGAAAGACAGGGGTCGGCGAGCAGTACTTC. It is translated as CASRKTGVGEQYF.